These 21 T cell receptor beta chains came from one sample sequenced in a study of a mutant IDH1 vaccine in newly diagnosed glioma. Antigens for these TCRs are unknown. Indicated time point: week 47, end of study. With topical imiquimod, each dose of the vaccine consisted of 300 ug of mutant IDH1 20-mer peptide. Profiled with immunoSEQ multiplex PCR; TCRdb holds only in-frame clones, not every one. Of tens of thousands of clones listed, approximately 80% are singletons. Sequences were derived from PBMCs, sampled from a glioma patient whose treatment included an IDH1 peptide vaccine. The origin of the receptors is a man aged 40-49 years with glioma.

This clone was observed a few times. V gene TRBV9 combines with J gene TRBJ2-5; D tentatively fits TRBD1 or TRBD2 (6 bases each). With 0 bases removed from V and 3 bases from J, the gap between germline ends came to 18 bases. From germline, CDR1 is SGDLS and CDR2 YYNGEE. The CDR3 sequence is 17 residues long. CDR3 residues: CASSVDGGGGVKETQYF. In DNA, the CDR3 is TGTGCCAGCAGCGTAGACGGGGGCGGCGGGGTTAAAGAGACCCAGTACTTC.

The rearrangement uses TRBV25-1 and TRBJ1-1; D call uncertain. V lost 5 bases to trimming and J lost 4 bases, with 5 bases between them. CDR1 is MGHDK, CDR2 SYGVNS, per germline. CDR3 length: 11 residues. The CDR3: CASSRVTEAFF. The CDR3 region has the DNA TGTGCCAGCAGTAGAGTCACTGAAGCTTTCTTT.

CDR3 in amino acids: CATAGTGENEQYF. CDR3 DNA sequence: TGTGCCACAGCCGGGACAGGGGAGAACGAGCAGTACTTC. The chain employs TRBV19 and TRBJ2-7, with 10 bases that match TRBD1. The CDR3 covers 13 residues. Trimming cost V 10 bases and J 5 bases; bases outside gene matches: 8. Looked up from germline, CDR1 is LNHDA and CDR2 is SQIVND (reference sequence).

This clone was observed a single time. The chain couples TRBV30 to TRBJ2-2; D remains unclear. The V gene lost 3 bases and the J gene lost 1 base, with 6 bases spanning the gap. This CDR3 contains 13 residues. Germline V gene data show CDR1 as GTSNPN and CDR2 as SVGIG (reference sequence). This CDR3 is CAWRWENTGELFF. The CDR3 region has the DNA TGTGCCTGGAGATGGGAGAACACCGGGGAGCTGTTTTTT.

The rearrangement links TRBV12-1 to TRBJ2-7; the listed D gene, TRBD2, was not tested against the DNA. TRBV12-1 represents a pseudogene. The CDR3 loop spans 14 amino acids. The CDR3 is CASSLGLPPYEQYF. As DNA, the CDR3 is TGTGCCAGCAGCTTGGGACTACCGCCCTACGAGCAGTACTTC.

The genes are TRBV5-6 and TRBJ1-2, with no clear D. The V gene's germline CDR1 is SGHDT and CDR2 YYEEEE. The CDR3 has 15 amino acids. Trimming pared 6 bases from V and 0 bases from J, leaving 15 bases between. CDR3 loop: CASTVPPLSNYGYTF. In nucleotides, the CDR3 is TGTGCCAGCACCGTCCCCCCCCTTTCTAACTATGGCTACACCTTC.

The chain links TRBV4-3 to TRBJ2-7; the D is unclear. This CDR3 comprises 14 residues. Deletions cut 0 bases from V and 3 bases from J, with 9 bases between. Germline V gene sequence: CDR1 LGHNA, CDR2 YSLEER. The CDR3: CASSQDLGFYEQYF. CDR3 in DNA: TGCGCCAGCAGCCAAGATCTTGGGTTCTACGAGCAGTACTTC.

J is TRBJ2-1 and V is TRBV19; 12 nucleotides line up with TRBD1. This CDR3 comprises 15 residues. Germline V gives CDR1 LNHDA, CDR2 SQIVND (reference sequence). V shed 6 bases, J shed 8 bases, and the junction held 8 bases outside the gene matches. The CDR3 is CASRPPGQGAHEQFF. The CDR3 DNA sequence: TGTGCCAGTAGGCCCCCGGGACAGGGGGCCCATGAGCAGTTCTTC.

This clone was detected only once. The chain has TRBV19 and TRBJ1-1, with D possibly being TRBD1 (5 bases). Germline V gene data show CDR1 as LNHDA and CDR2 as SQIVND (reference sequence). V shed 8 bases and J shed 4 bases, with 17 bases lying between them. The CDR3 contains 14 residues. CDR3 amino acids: CASHPGHRPTEAFF. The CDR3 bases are TGTGCCAGTCACCCAGGTCACAGGCCCACTGAAGCTTTCTTT.

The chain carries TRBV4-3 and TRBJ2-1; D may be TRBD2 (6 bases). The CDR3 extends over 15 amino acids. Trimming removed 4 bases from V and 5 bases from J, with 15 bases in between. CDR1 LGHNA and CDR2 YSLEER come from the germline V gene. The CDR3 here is CASSLEPGLHNEQFF. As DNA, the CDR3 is TGCGCCAGCAGCCTAGAACCTGGACTACACAATGAGCAGTTCTTC.

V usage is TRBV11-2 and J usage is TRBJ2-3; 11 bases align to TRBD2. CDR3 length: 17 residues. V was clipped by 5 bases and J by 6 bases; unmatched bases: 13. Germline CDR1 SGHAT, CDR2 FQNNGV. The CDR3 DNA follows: TGTGCCAGCAGCCCCGGACTAGCGGGCCAGCTTAGGGATACGCAGTATTTT. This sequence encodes CASSPGLAGQLRDTQYF.

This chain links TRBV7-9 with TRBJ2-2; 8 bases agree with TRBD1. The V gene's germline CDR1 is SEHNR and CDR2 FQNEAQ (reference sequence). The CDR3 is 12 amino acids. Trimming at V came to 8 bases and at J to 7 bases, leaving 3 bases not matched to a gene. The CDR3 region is CASGTGVGELFF. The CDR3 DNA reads TGTGCCAGCGGGACAGGTGTCGGGGAGCTGTTTTTT.

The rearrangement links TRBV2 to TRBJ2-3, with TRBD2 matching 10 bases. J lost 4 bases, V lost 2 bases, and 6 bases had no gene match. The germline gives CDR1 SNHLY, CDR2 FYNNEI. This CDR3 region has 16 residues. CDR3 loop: CASSEKLAGWSDTQYF. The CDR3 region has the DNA TGTGCCAGCAGTGAAAAACTAGCGGGGTGGTCAGATACGCAGTATTTT.

The chain's CDR3 is CASSVGDNQPQHF. The CDR3, as DNA: TGTGCCAGCAGTGTAGGGGATAATCAGCCCCAGCATTTT. The chain combines TRBV6-4 with TRBJ1-5, with D tentatively TRBD1 (5 bases). Trimming pared 4 bases from V and 4 bases from J, leaving 8 bases between. Germline CDR1 MRHNA, CDR2 SNTAGT. CDR3 length: 13 residues.

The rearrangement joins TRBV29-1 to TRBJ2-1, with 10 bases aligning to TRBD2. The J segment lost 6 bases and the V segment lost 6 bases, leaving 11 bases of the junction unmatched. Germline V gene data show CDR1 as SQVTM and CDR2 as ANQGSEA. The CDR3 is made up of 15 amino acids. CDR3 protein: CSVAPGLATPNEQFF. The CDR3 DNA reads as TGCAGCGTCGCCCCGGGACTAGCGACGCCCAATGAGCAGTTCTTC.

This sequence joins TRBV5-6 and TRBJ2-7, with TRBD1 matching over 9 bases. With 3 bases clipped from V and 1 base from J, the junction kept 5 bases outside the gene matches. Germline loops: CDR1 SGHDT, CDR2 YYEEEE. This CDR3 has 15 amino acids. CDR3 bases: TGTGCCAGCAGCTCCGGGACAGGGAAATCCTACGAGCAGTACTTC. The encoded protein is CASSSGTGKSYEQYF. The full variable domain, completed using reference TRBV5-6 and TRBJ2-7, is DAGVTQSPTHLIKTRGQQVTLRCSPKSGHDTVSWYQQALGQGPQFIFQYYEEEERQRGNFPDRFSGHQFPNYSSELNVNALLLGDSALYLCASSSGTGKSYEQYFGPGTRLTVT.

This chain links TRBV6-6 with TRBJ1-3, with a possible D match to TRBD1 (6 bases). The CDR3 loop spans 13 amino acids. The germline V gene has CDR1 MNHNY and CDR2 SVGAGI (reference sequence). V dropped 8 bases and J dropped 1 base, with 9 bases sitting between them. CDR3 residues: CASADRSGNTIYF. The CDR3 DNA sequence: TGTGCCAGCGCGGACAGATCTGGAAACACCATATATTTT.

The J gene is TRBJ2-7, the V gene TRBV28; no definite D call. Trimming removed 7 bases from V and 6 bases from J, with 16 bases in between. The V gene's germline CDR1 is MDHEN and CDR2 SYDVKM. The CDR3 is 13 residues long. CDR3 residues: CASNLKVPVEQYF. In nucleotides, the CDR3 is TGTGCCAGCAATCTGAAAGTTCCGGTCGAGCAGTACTTC.

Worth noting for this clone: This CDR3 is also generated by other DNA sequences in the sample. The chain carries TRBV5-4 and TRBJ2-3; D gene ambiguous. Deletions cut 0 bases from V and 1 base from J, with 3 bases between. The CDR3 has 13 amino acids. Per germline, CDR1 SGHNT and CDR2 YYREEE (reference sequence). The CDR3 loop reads CASSLEGTDTQYF. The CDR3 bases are TGTGCCAGCAGCTTGGAGGGCACAGATACGCAGTATTTT.

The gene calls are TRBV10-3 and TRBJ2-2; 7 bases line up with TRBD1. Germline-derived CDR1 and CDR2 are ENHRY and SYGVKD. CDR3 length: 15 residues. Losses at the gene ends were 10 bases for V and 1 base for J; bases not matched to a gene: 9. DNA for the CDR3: TGTGCCACTATTACCGGGACAGAGAACACCGGGGAGCTGTTTTTT. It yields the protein CATITGTENTGELFF.

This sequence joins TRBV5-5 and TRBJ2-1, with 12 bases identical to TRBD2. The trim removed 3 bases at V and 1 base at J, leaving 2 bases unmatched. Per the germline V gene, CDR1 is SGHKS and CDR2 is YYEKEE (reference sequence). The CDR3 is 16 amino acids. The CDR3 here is CASSSGTSGSYNEQFF. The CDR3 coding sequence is TGTGCCAGCAGCTCCGGGACTAGCGGGTCCTACAATGAGCAGTTCTTC.